This TCR beta chain was observed in a study of CD8 T cells in ankylosing spondylitis. Study-wide points: A TCR beta motif of about eight highly homologous variants appeared characteristic of ankylosing spondylitis blood.

TCRdb re-analysed the 5' RACE reads in MiXCR, keeping a single row per CDR3 protein. The profile shows 700,000 or so distinct CDR3 sequences, around 20% of them singletons. On this clonotype itself: The antigen remains undetermined.

Germline values: CDR1 SQVTM, CDR2 ANQGSEA. With 4 bases removed from V and 4 bases from J, the gap between germline ends came to 15 bases. This CDR3 region has 14 residues. Sequenced input: blood, either unsorted or a sorted T cell fraction (not recorded which). This TCR was sampled from a male donor with ankylosing spondylitis. The chain recombines TRBV29-1 with TRBJ2-3; no clear D gene. The CDR3 DNA follows: TGCAGCGTTGCCCAGCGTAGCTCCCCAGATACGCAGTATTTT. This codes for CSVAQRSSPDTQYF.